Each of the 21 T cell receptor beta chains below was sequenced from the same sample in a study of blood T cell repertoires in COVID-19 (dated by TCRdb to 2018 to 2021). Libraries were made using the immunoSEQ multiplex PCR assay. TCRdb re-hosts the immuneACCESS table, in-frame sequences only. Its copies lack some clones; in the studies checked, an unresolved V gene accounts for under half of them, and the cause for the rest is not known. This sample comprises about 270,000 clones, about 89% of them detected only once. The biggest ten clones account for approximately 9% of the sample. What was sequenced was peripheral blood. These receptors originate from a man between 40 and 49 years old with active or convalescent COVID-19.

The V and J genes are TRBV14 and TRBJ2-3, with TRBD1 as a possible D gene (6 bases). V was shortened by 1 base and J by 1 base, with 9 bases between the two germline ends. The CDR3 is 15 amino acids. Germline V gene sequence: CDR1 SGHDN, CDR2 FVKESK. In DNA, the CDR3 is TGTGCCAGCAGCCAAGTGTCAGGGGGCACAGATACGCAGTATTTT. Protein product: CASSQVSGGTDTQYF. Full variable domain (outside the CDR3, taken from reference TRBV14 and TRBJ2-3): EAGVTQFPSHSVIEKGQTVTLRCDPISGHDNLYWYRRVMGKEIKFLLHFVKESKQDESGMPNNRFLAERTGGTYSTLKVQPAELEDSGVYFCASSQVSGGTDTQYFGPGTRLTVL.

The chain uses TRBV12-3 or TRBV12-4 and TRBJ1-2; D is undetermined. The CDR3 has 12 amino acids. V lost 3 bases and J 7 bases, leaving 9 bases between the germline ends. The CDR3 region has the DNA TGTGCCAGCAGTTTTTGGGAGGGTGGCTACACCTTC. This codes for CASSFWEGGYTF.

This rearrangement joins TRBV19 to TRBJ2-4, with TRBD1 matching over 7 bases. The CDR3 covers 15 residues. Trimming took 1 base from V and 0 from J; bases not matched to a gene: 0. Looked up from germline, CDR1 is LNHDA and CDR2 is SQIVND (reference sequence). DNA for the CDR3: TGTGCCAGTAGTATAGGACAGGGAGCCAAAAACATTCAGTACTTC. The encoded protein is CASSIGQGAKNIQYF.

This clone was counted between two and nine times. The chain is built from TRBV6-5 and TRBJ1-6, with TRBD1 identical over 7 bases. CDR1 and CDR2 (germline): MNHEY, SVGAGI. J lost 5 bases, V lost 5 bases, and 6 bases had no gene match. This CDR3 is built from 15 residues. The CDR3 spells CASSRGTADNSPLHF. The CDR3 coding sequence is TGTGCCAGCAGTAGGGGGACAGCGGATAATTCACCCCTCCACTTT.

This chain links TRBV7-9 with TRBJ2-2, with 12 bases matching TRBD2. The V gene end was trimmed by 5 bases and the J gene end by 4 bases; junction bases not matched to a gene: 8. Per the germline V gene, CDR1 is SEHNR and CDR2 is FQNEAQ (reference sequence). The CDR3 is 17 amino acids. In nucleotides, the CDR3 is TGTGCCAGCAGCACAGGACTAGCGGGGCCCATCACCGGGGAGCTGTTTTTT. This gives the protein CASSTGLAGPITGELFF.

In this sample, this clone turned up once. This chain joins TRBV24-1 and TRBJ2-1; perhaps TRBD2 as D (5 bases). Germline CDR1 reads KGHDR; CDR2 reads SFDVKD. V lost 3 bases to trimming and J lost 3 bases, with 5 bases between them. This CDR3 contains 13 residues. This CDR3 reads CATSDAGYNEQFF. Here the CDR3 DNA reads TGTGCCACCAGTGATGCGGGCTACAATGAGCAGTTCTTC.

The genes are TRBV19 and TRBJ2-2, with 10 bases fitting TRBD2. The ends lost 3 bases at V and 5 bases at J; junction bases unmatched: 9. This CDR3 spans 17 amino acids. The germline V gene has CDR1 LNHDA and CDR2 SQIVND (reference sequence). CDR3: CASSMASGSGGTGELFF. The CDR3, as DNA: TGTGCCAGTAGTATGGCTAGCGGGAGCGGAGGGACCGGGGAGCTGTTTTTT.

V usage is TRBV25-1 and J usage is TRBJ2-3; 10 bases map to TRBD2. The CDR3 has 17 amino acids. V dropped 1 base and J dropped 2; count of bases not matched to a gene: 6. Germline V gene data show CDR1 as MGHDK and CDR2 as SYGVNS. The CDR3 sequence is CASSELGSGGPTDTQYF. The CDR3 DNA sequence: TGTGCCAGCAGTGAATTGGGTAGCGGGGGGCCCACAGATACGCAGTATTTT.

The rearrangement uses TRBV6-5 and TRBJ2-4; no reliable D call. The CDR3 spans 13 residues. The V end was cut by 6 bases, the J end by 7 bases, with 13 bases between. Germline CDR1 reads MNHEY; CDR2 reads SVGAGI. The DNA for the CDR3 is TGTGCCAGCAGCCTCCAGCAGGCCAACATTCAGTACTTC. This sequence encodes CASSLQQANIQYF.

The genes are TRBV27 and TRBJ2-1, with D possibly TRBD2 on 6 matching bases. The CDR3 extends over 15 amino acids. Germline V gives CDR1 MNHEY, CDR2 SMNVEV (reference sequence). V shed 6 bases and J shed 0 bases, with 12 bases lying between them. CDR3 sequence reads: CASRVTGSSYNEQFF. CDR3 coding DNA: TGTGCCAGCAGAGTTACCGGGAGCTCCTACAATGAGCAGTTCTTC.

The chain uses TRBV11-2 and TRBJ1-3; D remains ambiguous. The CDR3 sequence is 15 residues long. CDR1 is SGHAT, CDR2 FQNNGV, per germline. Between the trimmed V and J ends, which lost 3 bases and 6 bases, there was a span of 15 bases. In DNA, the CDR3 is TGTGCCAGCAGCTTCCCCCTCCGCACAGAAAACACCATATATTTT. Translated: CASSFPLRTENTIYF.

V is TRBV28 and J is TRBJ1-5, with a tentative D call TRBD1 (5 bases). V lost 3 bases and J lost 0, with 15 bases in between. Germline CDR1 and CDR2: MDHEN and SYDVKM. This CDR3 comprises 17 residues. CDR3 coding DNA: TGTGCCAGCAGTTTGTGGGGGGGAGTATATAGCAATCAGCCCCAGCATTTT. Its protein product is CASSLWGGVYSNQPQHF.

The chain has TRBV24-1 and TRBJ2-7; 9 bases map to TRBD2. Germline trimming cut 5 bases from V and 5 bases from J; bases unmatched to any gene: 12. In germline, CDR1 is KGHDR, CDR2 SFDVKD. The CDR3 loop spans 16 amino acids. The CDR3: CATSGEDLAGNHEQYF. The CDR3 region has the DNA TGTGCCACCAGTGGTGAAGATCTAGCGGGAAATCACGAGCAGTACTTC.

The DNA of the CDR3 is TGTGCCAGCAGCTTAGCCTATGGTGGGGAGCTGTTTTTT. It specifies CASSLAYGGELFF. The chain employs TRBV11-3 and TRBJ2-2; D remains unclear. In germline, CDR1 is SGHNT, CDR2 YENEEA. The CDR3 totals 13 residues. V dropped 1 base and J dropped 8 bases, with 8 bases sitting between them.

The gene calls are TRBV7-9 and TRBJ2-3; D uncertain. Germline lookup yields CDR1 SEHNR and CDR2 FQNEAQ (reference sequence). V lost 0 bases to trimming and J lost 6 bases, with 7 bases between them. The CDR3 runs 13 residues. The CDR3 DNA sequence: TGTGCCAGCAGCTTAGCCGAGTACGATACGCAGTATTTT. Its protein product is CASSLAEYDTQYF. Full variable domain (remainder filled in from reference TRBV7-9 and TRBJ2-3): DTGVSQNPRHKITKRGQNVTFRCDPISEHNRLYWYRQTLGQGPEFLTYFQNEAQLEKSRLLSDRFSAERPKGSFSTLEIQRTEQGDSAMYLCASSLAEYDTQYFGPGTRLTVL.

The V gene is TRBV5-1, the J gene TRBJ2-3; 12 positions match TRBD2. V gave up 6 bases and J gave up 2 bases; unmatched junction bases: 4. CDR3 size: 15 residues. From germline, CDR1 is SGHRS and CDR2 YFSETQ. The CDR3 is CASTTSGGPTDTQYF. The CDR3 DNA sequence: TGCGCCAGCACAACTAGCGGGGGGCCCACAGATACGCAGTATTTT.

This clone was observed many times. This CDR3 reads CASSSTGSYYEQYF. The DNA for the CDR3 is TGTGCCAGCAGCTCTACCGGGAGCTACTACGAGCAGTACTTC. The chain is built from TRBV11-2 and TRBJ2-7; perhaps TRBD2 as D (6 bases). The CDR3 covers 14 residues. Trimming left V 4 bases short and J 3 bases short, with 13 bases between. Germline V gene sequence: CDR1 SGHAT, CDR2 FQNNGV.

V and J are TRBV7-7 and TRBJ2-6; maybe TRBD2 (6 bases). V dropped 5 bases and J dropped 2 bases, with 13 bases sitting between them. Germline CDR1 is SSHAT and CDR2 is FNYEAQ (reference sequence). The CDR3 covers 16 residues. CDR3 sequence reads: CASSPRGVAGANVLTF. The CDR3 nucleotides are TGTGCCAGCAGCCCCCGCGGGGTTGCTGGGGCCAACGTCCTGACTTTC.

V and J are TRBV12-2 and TRBJ1-1; TRBD1, the D gene given by the table, was not confirmed from the DNA. TRBV12-2 is an annotated pseudogene. CDR3 length: 17 residues. This chain's CDR3 is CASRKTDQLPNNTEAFF. The CDR3 nucleotides read TGTGCAAGTCGTAAAACAGATCAGCTCCCGAATAACACTGAAGCTTTCTTT.

The chain combines TRBV9 with TRBJ2-7; 8 nucleotides line up with TRBD1. The CDR3 covers 15 residues. V lost 3 bases and J lost 2; bases outside the gene matches: 7. Germline assignment: CDR1 SGDLS and CDR2 YYNGEE. In DNA, the CDR3 is TGTGCCAGCAGCGCGGCCGGGACAGGTACCTACGAGCAGTACTTC. This translates into CASSAAGTGTYEQYF.

In DNA form, the CDR3 reads TGCGCCAGCAGCTTGCAGGGTGAAACTAATGAAAAACTGTTTTTT. It yields the protein CASSLQGETNEKLFF. The chain employs TRBV5-1 and TRBJ1-4; maybe TRBD1 (5 bases). Germline V gene sequence: CDR1 SGHRS, CDR2 YFSETQ. Trimming took 1 base from V and 1 from J, leaving 8 bases between them. This CDR3 comprises 15 residues. The variable domain in full, with the rest retrieved from reference TRBV5-1 and TRBJ1-4, is KAGVTQTPRYLIKTRGQQVTLSCSPISGHRSVSWYQQTPGQGLQFLFEYFSETQRNKGNFPGRFSGRQFSNSRSEMNVSTLELGDSALYLCASSLQGETNEKLFFGSGTQLSVL.